These T cell receptor beta chains were read from a single sample in a study of cytomegalovirus exposure and HLA in healthy donors. Data came from immunoSEQ multiplex PCR; TCRdb stores just in-frame clones and leaves some out. The data hold about 200,000 clones, with roughly 87% observed a single time. Material for sequencing was PBMCs. Every receptor here comes from a boy between 2 and 10 years old in good health and CMV-seronegative. The CDR3 runs from the conserved cysteine through the conserved F or W. D genes are given only for firm matches. Clone size is not always given. Where it is, it says once, few, many or a class for expanded clones.

clone size	D gene	V gene	J gene	CDR3 protein	CDR3 DNA
-	TRBD1	TRBV27	TRBJ2-7	CASGQGTVHYEQYF	TGTGCCAGCGGGCAAGGGACAGTCCACTACGAGCAGTACTTC
-	TRBD1	TRBV7-8	TRBJ1-4	CASSHRIRDSMGWPYEKLFF	TGTGCCAGCAGCCACCGTATCCGGGACAGTATGGGTTGGCCTTATGAAAAACTGTTTTTT
-	-	TRBV27	TRBJ2-1	CASSYSEISYNEQFF	TGTGCCAGCAGTTATTCAGAAATTTCCTACAATGAGCAGTTCTTC
-	-	TRBV29-1	TRBJ1-1	CSVISVNTEAFF	TGCAGCGTTATTTCTGTTAACACTGAAGCTTTCTTT
once	TRBD1	TRBV9	TRBJ2-5	CASSVATGTDQETQYF	TGTGCCAGCAGCGTCGCTACCGGGACAGACCAAGAGACCCAGTACTTC
-	TRBD1	TRBV5-6	TRBJ1-5	CASSLQGSNQPQHF	TGTGCCAGCAGCTTACAGGGGAGCAATCAGCCCCAGCATTTT
-	-	TRBV12-5	TRBJ1-1	CASGLTGTLEGAFF	TGTGCTAGTGGCCTGACCGGGACCTTGGAGGGAGCTTTCTTT
-	TRBD1	TRBV27	TRBJ2-1	CASSGDSHYNEQFF	TGTGCCAGCAGTGGGGACAGTCACTACAATGAGCAGTTCTTC
-	-	TRBV7-9	TRBJ1-6	CASSLALRIYNSPLHF	TGTGCCAGCAGCTTAGCGCTGAGGATATATAATTCACCCCTCCACTTT
-	TRBD1	TRBV7-8	TRBJ2-1	CASSPDRGLFNEQFF	TGTGCCAGCAGCCCGGACAGGGGGCTTTTTAATGAGCAGTTCTTC
-	TRBD2	TRBV28	TRBJ2-5	CASSIPSGSGLETQYF	TGTGCCAGCAGTATTCCTAGCGGGAGCGGGTTGGAGACCCAGTACTTC
-	TRBD2	TRBV30	TRBJ2-7	CAWSGASGPYEQYF	TGTGCCTGGAGTGGGGCTAGCGGCCCCTACGAGCAGTACTTC
-	-	TRBV9	TRBJ2-7	CASSVVPTSYEQYF	TGTGCCAGCAGCGTAGTTCCCACATCCTACGAGCAGTACTTC
-	TRBD1	TRBV27	TRBJ1-6	CASSLTGGDSPLHF	TGTGCCAGCAGTCTAACAGGGGGCGATTCACCCCTCCACTTT
-	-	TRBV2	TRBJ1-5	CASRESLQGVSNQPQHF	TGTGCCAGCAGGGAAAGTTTACAAGGGGTTAGCAATCAGCCCCAGCATTTT
-	TRBD1	TRBV5-1	TRBJ2-5	CASSLNRGEGTQYF	TGCGCCAGCAGCTTGAACAGGGGAGAGGGGACCCAGTACTTC
-	TRBD1	TRBV5-8	TRBJ2-1	CASSLGTGPGNEQFF	TGTGCCAGCAGCTTGGGGACAGGGCCAGGTAATGAGCAGTTCTTC
-	-	TRBV23-1	TRBJ2-1	CASSQILGTPIYNEQFF	TGCGCCAGCAGTCAAATCCTAGGCACGCCAATCTACAATGAGCAGTTCTTC
-	-	TRBV5-1	TRBJ2-3	CASSDASGTDTQYF	TGCGCCAGCAGCGACGCTAGCGGCACAGATACGCAGTATTTT
-	TRBD2	TRBV7-9	TRBJ2-1	CASSLIAGGANEQFF	TGTGCCAGCAGCTTAATAGCGGGAGGGGCCAATGAGCAGTTCTTC
-	-	TRBV6-1	TRBJ1-1	CASSGRQMNTEAFF	TGTGCCAGCAGTGGCCGACAGATGAACACTGAAGCTTTCTTT
-	-	TRBV4-1	TRBJ2-5	CASSLSPTGPAETQYF	TGCGCCAGCAGCCTCTCACCGACAGGTCCGGCCGAGACCCAGTACTTC
few	TRBD2	TRBV19	TRBJ2-7	CASRLSGGAYEQYF	TGTGCCAGCCGTCTAAGCGGGGGAGCCTACGAGCAGTACTTC
once	TRBD1	TRBV9	TRBJ2-1	CASSFPRQGPYNEQFF	TGTGCCAGCAGCTTTCCCCGACAGGGGCCATACAATGAGCAGTTCTTC
-	TRBD2	TRBV7-6	TRBJ2-1	CASSAISGSSYNEQFF	TGTGCCAGCAGCGCAATTAGCGGGAGCTCCTACAATGAGCAGTTCTTC
-	-	TRBV11-1	TRBJ1-3	CASSDRDSGNTIYF	TGTGCCAGCAGTGACAGAGACTCTGGAAACACCATATATTTT
-	TRBD2	TRBV4-1	TRBJ2-7	CASSARGEGAYEQYF	TGCGCCAGCAGCGCGCGGGGGGAAGGGGCTTACGAGCAGTACTTC
-	TRBD1	TRBV28	TRBJ2-3	CASSFRGGDRGFSDTQYF	TGTGCCAGCAGTTTTAGGGGCGGGGACAGGGGGTTTTCAGATACGCAGTATTTT
-	-	TRBV19	TRBJ1-3	CASSIVRGATGNTIYF	TGTGCCAGTAGTATAGTGCGGGGAGCGACTGGAAACACCATATATTTT
-	TRBD1	TRBV6-6	TRBJ1-4	CASSYGDRGNEKLFF	TGTGCCAGCAGTTATGGGGACAGGGGTAATGAAAAACTGTTTTTT
-	TRBD1	TRBV7-9	TRBJ1-6	CASSGQGFSNSPLHF	TGTGCCAGCAGCGGACAGGGCTTTTCAAATTCACCCCTCCACTTT
-	TRBD2	TRBV28	TRBJ2-7	CASSVVAGLSYEQYF	TGTGCCAGCTCGGTTGTAGCGGGTCTCTCCTACGAGCAGTACTTC
few	-	TRBV2	TRBJ1-5	CASSGFRGNQPQHF	TGTGCCAGCAGTGGTTTCCGTGGCAATCAGCCCCAGCATTTT
-	TRBD1	TRBV7-3	TRBJ2-1	CASSPGTGGGEQFF	TGTGCCAGCAGCCCCGGGACAGGCGGCGGTGAGCAGTTCTTC
-	-	TRBV28	TRBJ1-5	CASLLSGDNQPQHF	TGTGCCAGCCTACTCTCAGGGGACAATCAGCCCCAGCATTTT
-	-	TRBV28	TRBJ1-2	CASSNGLTGYTF	TGTGCCAGCAGCAACGGACTGACTGGCTACACCTTC
-	-	TRBV28	TRBJ1-3	CASSLSLAGNTIYF	TGTGCCAGCAGTTTATCCCTCGCTGGAAACACCATATATTTT
-	-	TRBV7-6	TRBJ1-1	CASSYYPGEDTEAFF	TGTGCCAGCAGCTACTACCCGGGGGAGGACACTGAAGCTTTCTTT
-	-	TRBV5-5	TRBJ1-5	CASSTSSNQPQHF	TGTGCCAGCAGCACCAGTAGCAATCAGCCCCAGCATTTT
-	-	TRBV7-8	TRBJ2-5	CASSLGAQQGRGQYF	TGTGCCAGCAGCTTAGGGGCCCAACAGGGAAGGGGCCAGTACTTC
few	-	TRBV6-1	TRBJ1-6	CASSELDGSGNSPLHF	TGTGCCAGCAGTGAACTAGATGGGAGTGGTAATTCACCCCTCCACTTT
-	-	TRBV30	TRBJ2-7	CAWSVLYEQYF	TGTGCCTGGAGTGTACTCTACGAGCAGTACTTC
-	TRBD1	TRBV7-9	TRBJ1-1	CASSLYLTGVGSEAFF	TGTGCCAGCAGCTTATACTTGACAGGGGTTGGGTCTGAAGCTTTCTTT
-	TRBD2	TRBV9	TRBJ2-3	CASSVATGGTDTQYF	TGTGCCAGCAGCGTAGCTACGGGGGGTACAGATACGCAGTATTTT
-	-	TRBV28	TRBJ1-5	CASSSRQPQHF	TGTGCCAGCAGTTCCCGGCAGCCCCAGCATTTT
-	-	TRBV29-1	TRBJ1-2	CSATDTDSGYTF	TGCAGCGCTACTGATACTGACAGCGGCTACACCTTC
-	-	TRBV5-3	TRBJ1-5	CAHPPEIRSNQPQHF	TGTGCCCACCCTCCGGAAATCAGGAGCAATCAGCCCCAGCATTTT
-	TRBD1	TRBV19	TRBJ1-3	CASTKAVTGRDSGNTIYF	TGTGCCAGTACCAAGGCCGTGACAGGGAGAGATTCTGGAAACACCATATATTTT
-	TRBD1	TRBV2	TRBJ1-2	CASSRDRTQIYGYTF	TGTGCCAGCAGTCGGGACAGGACCCAAATTTATGGCTACACCTTC
-	TRBD2	TRBV5-4	TRBJ2-7	CASSLKLAGTYEQYF	TGTGCCAGCAGCTTGAAGCTAGCGGGGACCTACGAGCAGTACTTC
-	-	TRBV7-9	TRBJ2-5	CSSSPPGETQYF	TGTTCCAGCAGCCCTCCGGGGGAGACCCAGTACTTC
-	TRBD1	TRBV5-1	TRBJ2-7	CASRRDRHYEQYF	TGCGCCAGCAGGCGGGACAGGCACTACGAGCAGTACTTC
-	-	TRBV28	TRBJ2-1	CASSLHRRGNEQFF	TGTGCCAGCAGTTTACACCGTAGAGGTAATGAGCAGTTCTTC
-	-	TRBV4-2	TRBJ2-7	CASSQVRENDSYEQYF	TGTGCCAGCAGCCAAGTCCGAGAAAACGACTCCTACGAGCAGTACTTC
-	-	TRBV28	TRBJ1-3	CASSLRKRQAGNTIYF	TGTGCCAGCAGTTTACGGAAAAGACAGGCTGGAAACACCATATATTTT
-	-	TRBV5-1	TRBJ2-7	CASSLASGLGSYEQYF	TGCGCCAGCAGCTTGGCATCAGGGTTAGGCTCCTACGAGCAGTACTTC
-	-	TRBV19	TRBJ2-3	CASSIDGPDTQYF	TGTGCCAGTAGTATAGATGGGCCAGATACGCAGTATTTT
-	TRBD1	TRBV5-4	TRBJ1-3	CATASTGTGNTIYF	TGTGCCACCGCCTCGACAGGGACTGGAAACACCATATATTTT
-	-	TRBV25-1	TRBJ1-2	CASSAGAANYGYTF	TGTGCCAGCAGCGCGGGGGCGGCTAACTATGGCTACACCTTC